The 20 T cell receptor beta chains below all came from one sample that was sequenced in a study of long-term antiretroviral therapy in people with HIV. An immunoSEQ assay, version v3.0, was performed at survey level. The repertoire was sequenced with immunoSEQ multiplex PCR; TCRdb's copy has only in-frame clones and lacks some. Of about 28,000 clones in the sample, over 75% were seen once. The sequencing here drew on unsorted PBMCs, taken 2 years after starting antiretroviral therapy. The origin of the receptors is a man aged 50-60 years with HIV.

The V and J genes are TRBV4-1 and TRBJ2-7, with a tentative D call TRBD1 (5 bases). Germline loops: CDR1 MGHRA, CDR2 YSYEKL. Between the trimmed V and J ends, which lost 0 bases and 0 bases, there was a span of 12 bases. The CDR3 spans 16 residues. CDR3 coding DNA: TGCGCCAGCAGCCAAGATCAGGGAATACCCTCCTACGAGCAGTACTTC. Encoded protein: CASSQDQGIPSYEQYF.

The V and J genes are TRBV5-5 and TRBJ2-1, with 13 bases fitting TRBD2. Trimming at V came to 3 bases and at J to 5 bases, leaving 2 bases not matched to a gene. The CDR3 length is 15 residues. Germline loops: CDR1 SGHKS, CDR2 YYEKEE (reference sequence). As DNA, the CDR3 is TGTGCCAGCAGCTCACTAGCGGGGGGGAACAATGAGCAGTTCTTC. Translating it yields CASSSLAGGNNEQFF.

This chain connects TRBV10-3 to TRBJ2-5; D is uncertain. Trimming took 1 base from V and 2 from J, leaving 5 bases between them. In germline, CDR1 is ENHRY, CDR2 SYGVKD. The CDR3 contains 13 residues. CDR3 nucleotides: TGTGCCATCAGTGAGTACCATCAAGAGACCCAGTACTTC. Amino acids: CAISEYHQETQYF.

The chain employs TRBV6-4 and TRBJ1-6; D gene ambiguous. CDR3 length: 13 residues. Germline CDR1 reads MRHNA; CDR2 reads SNTAGT. The V end was cut by 3 bases, the J end by 7 bases, with 7 bases between. CDR3 coding DNA: TGTGCCAGCAGTGAGGGGTTCAATTCACCCCTCCACTTT. Protein product: CASSEGFNSPLHF.

This chain links TRBV6-1 with TRBJ1-3, with unresolved D. The ends were cut back, 7 bases at V and 4 bases at J, with 8 bases in the middle. The V gene's germline CDR1 is MNHNS and CDR2 SASEGT. The CDR3 is 12 residues long. The CDR3 region is CASIPHGNTIYF. The DNA for the CDR3 is TGTGCCAGCATCCCTCACGGAAACACCATATATTTT.

This clone was observed a handful of times. The chain couples TRBV4-3 to TRBJ1-5; TRBD1 might be the D (5 bases). Trimming cost V 4 bases and J 11 bases, with 24 bases left between them. Per germline, CDR1 LGHNA and CDR2 YSLEER. The CDR3 spans 16 residues. The CDR3 DNA follows: TGCGCCAGCAGCCCCCAAAGAGGGACGAGGATGTCGGCCCAGCATTTT. This translates into CASSPQRGTRMSAQHF.

By share of the sample, this clone is medium-sized. This rearrangement joins TRBV5-4 to TRBJ2-7, with D unclear. The CDR3 length is 15 residues. Germline V lookup: CDR1 SGHNT, CDR2 YYREEE (reference sequence). Trimming removed 0 bases from V and 0 bases from J, with 10 bases in between. The DNA of the CDR3 is TGTGCCAGCAGCTTGGGGGCGGAGAGCTCCTACGAGCAGTACTTC. Its protein product is CASSLGAESSYEQYF.

The rearrangement links TRBV5-8 to TRBJ2-2; D not resolved. Trimming stripped 4 bases from V and 0 bases from J, with 10 bases between. Germline CDR1 is SGHTS and CDR2 is YDEGEE. CDR3 length: 15 amino acids. For the CDR3, the DNA is TGTGCCAGCAGCCCCGTTGGGGCGAACACCGGGGAGCTGTTTTTT. Protein sequence: CASSPVGANTGELFF.

The chain links TRBV5-5 to TRBJ2-7; TRBD1 or TRBD2 may be the D gene (7 bases each). The CDR3 has 18 amino acids. Germline-derived CDR1 and CDR2 are SGHKS and YYEKEE (reference sequence). Trimming pared 0 bases from V and 0 bases from J, leaving 19 bases between. The chain's CDR3 is CASSLGPPAGQSSYEQYF. The CDR3 nucleotides are TGTGCCAGCAGCTTGGGGCCCCCAGCGGGACAGAGCTCCTACGAGCAGTACTTC.

The chain uses TRBV5-4 and TRBJ1-1; the D gene is possibly TRBD1 (6 bases). The germline gives CDR1 SGHNT, CDR2 YYREEE (reference sequence). This CDR3 contains 14 residues. V was cut by 4 bases and J by 6 bases, with 16 bases left in between. The CDR3 DNA follows: TGTGCCAGCAGCGATAACAGGGAAGGGCCTGAAGCTTTCTTT. It codes for CASSDNREGPEAFF.

The chain uses TRBV27 and TRBJ1-5; no reliable D call. The CDR3 sequence is 14 residues long. The V gene lost 5 bases and the J gene lost 0 bases, with 8 bases spanning the gap. CDR1 and CDR2 (germline): MNHEY, SMNVEV (reference sequence). CDR3 sequence: CASSLSVSNQPQHF. For the CDR3, the DNA is TGTGCCAGCAGTCTCTCAGTTAGCAATCAGCCCCAGCATTTT.

The J gene is TRBJ1-2, the V gene TRBV10-2; unclear D gene. The length of the CDR3 is 12 residues. The germline V gene has CDR1 WSHSY and CDR2 SAAADI. The ends were cut back, 1 base at V and 8 bases at J, with 8 bases in the middle. The chain's CDR3 is CASSEYREGYTF. The DNA of the CDR3 is TGCGCCAGCAGTGAGTACCGAGAGGGCTACACCTTC.

The gene calls are TRBV2 and TRBJ2-2; 12 nucleotides align to TRBD2. The CDR3 is 16 residues long. With 4 bases clipped from V and 7 bases from J, the junction kept 7 bases outside the gene matches. The V gene's germline CDR1 is SNHLY and CDR2 FYNNEI. The chain's CDR3 is CASSATSGRLIGELFF. In DNA, the CDR3 is TGTGCCAGCAGTGCAACTAGCGGGAGGTTAATCGGGGAGCTGTTTTTT.

J is TRBJ2-3 and V is TRBV19, with D possibly being TRBD2 (7 bases). Trimming took off 3 bases at V and 7 bases at J, with 20 bases between the two ends. Germline lookup yields CDR1 LNHDA and CDR2 SQIVND (reference sequence). This CDR3 spans 16 amino acids. The CDR3, as DNA: TGTGCCAGTAGTATCGTCCCAGGGGAGGGCCTCTATACGCAGTATTTT. It is translated as CASSIVPGEGLYTQYF. The variable domain in full, with the rest retrieved from reference TRBV19 and TRBJ2-3, is DGGITQSPKYLFRKEGQNVTLSCEQNLNHDAMYWYRQDPGQGLRLIYYSQIVNDFQKGDIAEGYSVSREKKESFPLTVTSAQKNPTAFYLCASSIVPGEGLYTQYFGPGTRLTVL.

This chain uses TRBV6-5 with TRBJ2-5; TRBD1 aligns across 7 bases. This CDR3 is built from 14 residues. V shed 2 bases, J shed 1 base, and the junction held 1 base outside the gene matches. The germline V gene has CDR1 MNHEY and CDR2 SVGAGI. For the CDR3, the DNA is TGTGCCAGCAGTTACGACAGGGTCCAAGAGACCCAGTACTTC. It encodes CASSYDRVQETQYF.

This chain uses TRBV5-4 with TRBJ2-3, with TRBD2 identical over 8 bases. V gave up 0 bases and J gave up 2 bases; unmatched junction bases: 5. CDR1 SGHNT and CDR2 YYREEE come from the germline V gene (reference sequence). The CDR3 extends over 16 amino acids. The DNA for the CDR3 is TGTGCCAGCAGCTTGGGCCGGGAGGGCCCCACAGATACGCAGTATTTT. Translation: CASSLGREGPTDTQYF.

The rearrangement joins TRBV6-1 to TRBJ2-3, with D perhaps TRBD1 (5 bases). Per germline, CDR1 MNHNS and CDR2 SASEGT. There are 14 residues in the CDR3. V lost 0 bases and J lost 4, with 8 bases in between. CDR3 nucleotides: TGTGCCAGCAGTGAAGCGTCAGGGCCAGATACGCAGTATTTT. Translation: CASSEASGPDTQYF.

This clone was seen a few times. The rearrangement links TRBV28 to TRBJ1-4, with D possibly being TRBD1 (6 bases). Germline V gene lookup returns CDR1 MDHEN and CDR2 SYDVKM. The CDR3 consists of 15 residues. V was trimmed by 1 base and J by 9 bases, leaving 15 bases between them. In DNA, the CDR3 is TGTGCCAGCAGTTTATTCGGACAGAAGGAGAAAAAACTGTTTTTT. This encodes CASSLFGQKEKKLFF. The whole variable domain, remainder taken from reference TRBV28 and TRBJ1-4, is DVKVTQSSRYLVKRTGEKVFLECVQDMDHENMFWYRQDPGLGLRLIYFSYDVKMKEKGDIPEGYSVSREKKERFSLILESASTNQTSMYLCASSLFGQKEKKLFFGSGTQLSVL.

The V call is TRBV6-5, the J call TRBJ1-1; D possibly corresponds to TRBD1 (5 bases). Trimming stripped 2 bases from V and 7 bases from J, with 17 bases between. This CDR3 region has 15 residues. Looked up from germline, CDR1 is MNHEY and CDR2 is SVGAGI. The chain's CDR3 is CASSYREGREVEAFF. The CDR3 bases are TGTGCCAGCAGTTACAGGGAGGGGAGAGAGGTTGAAGCTTTCTTT.

The rearrangement links TRBV28 to TRBJ1-1; D is undetermined. This CDR3 is built from 12 residues. In germline, CDR1 is MDHEN, CDR2 SYDVKM. Trimming pared 5 bases from V and 7 bases from J, leaving 11 bases between. CDR3 nucleotide sequence: TGTGCCAGCAGTCTCCCCCCAGGTGAAGCTTTCTTT. It yields the protein CASSLPPGEAFF. Full variable domain (missing parts from reference TRBV28 and TRBJ1-1): DVKVTQSSRYLVKRTGEKVFLECVQDMDHENMFWYRQDPGLGLRLIYFSYDVKMKEKGDIPEGYSVSREKKERFSLILESASTNQTSMYLCASSLPPGEAFFGQGTRLTVV.